The entry below describes one T cell receptor beta chain. Measured with immunoSEQ multiplex PCR; TCRdb has only the in-frame clones, and not every one. The sample consists of fewer than 1 million clones, 90% to 98% of them appearing once. This specimen belongs to a study of shared clonotypes between healthy human individuals. The CDR3 is 14 amino acids. Losses at the gene ends were 4 bases for V and 4 bases for J; bases not matched to a gene: 3. CDR1 is SGHTA, CDR2 FQGNSA, per germline. Terminally differentiated effector memory CD45RA+ cells were excluded from the naive CD8 cells, which were CD45RO-negative and positively selected for CCR7.

The chain has TRBV7-2 and TRBJ1-1; 10 bases map to TRBD1. The sequenced sample was naive CD8+ T cells sorted from blood. The source is a man under 40 in good health. The CDR3 sequence is CASSWTGGGTEAFF. CDR3 nucleotide sequence: TGTGCCAGCAGCTGGACAGGGGGGGGCACTGAAGCTTTCTTT.